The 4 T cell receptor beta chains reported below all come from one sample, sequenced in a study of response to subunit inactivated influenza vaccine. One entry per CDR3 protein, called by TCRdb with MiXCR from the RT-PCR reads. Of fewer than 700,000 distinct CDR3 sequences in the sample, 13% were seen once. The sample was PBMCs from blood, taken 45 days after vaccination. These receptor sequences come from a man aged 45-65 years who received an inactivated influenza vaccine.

The CDR3 DNA is TGCAGTGCTAGAGCTCCCCTAGCGGGACATACGCAGTATTTT. It yields the protein CSARAPLAGHTQYF. This sequence joins TRBV20-1 and TRBJ2-3; 9 bases line up with TRBD2. V shed 1 base, J shed 7 bases, and the junction held 6 bases outside the gene matches. The germline V gene encodes CDR1 DFQATT and CDR2 SNEGSKA (reference sequence). The CDR3 length is 14 residues.

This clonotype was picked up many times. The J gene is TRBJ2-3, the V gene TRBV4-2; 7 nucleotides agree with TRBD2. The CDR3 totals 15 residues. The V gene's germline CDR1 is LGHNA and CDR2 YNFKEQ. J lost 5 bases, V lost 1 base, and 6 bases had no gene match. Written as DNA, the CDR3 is TGTGCCAGCAGCCAAGGGGCGGGAGTTGTAGATACGCAGTATTTT. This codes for CASSQGAGVVDTQYF.

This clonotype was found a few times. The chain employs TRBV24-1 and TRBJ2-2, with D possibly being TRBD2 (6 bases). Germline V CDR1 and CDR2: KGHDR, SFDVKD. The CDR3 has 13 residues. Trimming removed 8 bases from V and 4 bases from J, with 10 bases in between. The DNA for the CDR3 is TGTGCCACCAACTTGGGAGGCACCGGGGAGCTGTTTTTT. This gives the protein CATNLGGTGELFF.

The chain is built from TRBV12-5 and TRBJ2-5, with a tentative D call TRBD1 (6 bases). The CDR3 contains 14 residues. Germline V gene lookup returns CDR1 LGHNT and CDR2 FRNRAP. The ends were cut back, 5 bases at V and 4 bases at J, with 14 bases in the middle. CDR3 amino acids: CASGRTAQRETQYF. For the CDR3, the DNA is TGTGCTAGTGGTAGGACAGCCCAACGAGAGACCCAGTACTTC.